This T cell receptor beta chain was documented in a study of blood T cell repertoires in COVID-19 (dated by TCRdb to 2018 to 2020). A note on the overall study: Samples covering the acute and convalescent phases of COVID-19 were provided by collaborators in the United States, Italy and Spain. The material from the prospective study consisted of cDNA or gDNA derived from T cells, B-cell-depleted T cells, or PBMCs. Deeply sampled blood TCRbeta repertoires from subjects exposed to, actively infected with, or recovered from COVID-19 were included in the dataset. The repertoires were released in a freely available public database intended as a resource for research on the immune response to SARS-CoV-2. Samples came from the ongoing ImmuneRACE study (first 160 participants) plus 1,254 subjects from 6 global collaborators. A de-identified subject ID, COVID-19 status, age in years and sex were almost always included in the sample metadata. Where available, HLA class I and class II types were taken from metadata supplied by the sample provider and were not determined by assay-based typing. The paper as a whole reports these results and caveats: Clinical and demographic metadata were provided uncurated, with the amount varying by source and participant.

Measured from the cysteine to the phenylalanine, the CDR3 is 10 residues long. Only the CDR3 DNA is retained, 30 bases long and in frame from the first base. V is clipped by 10 bases and J by 7 bases, and the sequence between their germline boundaries is 11 bases long. Each collaborating institution followed its own protocols to collect whole blood in K2EDTA tubes. For TCRbeta analysis, collaborators shipped samples in one of three forms: frozen whole blood, isolated PBMCs, or DNA extracted from either of those sample types. TCRbeta CDR3 regions were amplified from genomic DNA using the immunoSEQ Assay, a bias-controlled multiplex PCR. As for the original processing: The number of nucleated cells in each sample was estimated from the amplification of reference gene primers within the assay. To quantify the absolute abundance of each unique TCRbeta CDR3 rearrangement, sequence reads were collapsed and filtered. For each sample, productive Simpson clonality was calculated as the square root of Simpson's diversity index over productive rearrangements. What TCRdb holds here is the immuneACCESS table cut down to in-frame rearrangements. Part of the clones is not present; checked against another copy, under half of the missing clones reflect an unresolved V gene, and the others are unexplained. The D gene and trimming were derived from the DNA, and the V and J assignments and clone size from that table. The sample table lists about 270,000 clones, 80% to 90% of them with a count of one. Clones ranked in the top ten supply roughly 5.7% of the sample.

Concerning this clone itself: Its antigen is not yet known. No much larger clone exists at a distance of one base, and base qualities are not known.

The V and J segments used are TRBV23-1 and TRBJ2-7; TRBD1 is perhaps the D gene, given 5 matching bases. TRBV23-1 is assigned to the ORF class and has an uncertain function. The TCR sequence derives from a man older than 75 with acute or convalescent COVID-19. Sequences were obtained from peripheral blood. CDR3 loop: CAKGAAEQYF. The DNA sequence follows: TGCGCCAAAGGGGCCGCGGAGCAGTACTTC.